The table lists the clone carrying this T cell receptor (beta chain) with a few counts. Its antigen is currently unknown. Several immunoSEQ plates received, in even portions, the genomic DNA of each subset. Here immunoSEQ multiplex PCR was the method, and the copy in TCRdb shows in-frame clones only, minus some. The sample yields approximately 2,000,000 clones, about 90% seen once. From CD4+ cells came CD45RA+ naive and CD45RA-negative memory subsets. This record belongs to a study of shared clonotypes between healthy human individuals. Germline CDR1 is SGHAT and CDR2 is FQNNGV. The CDR3 is made up of 14 amino acids. Trimming cost V 5 bases and J 6 bases, with 16 bases left between them. Study-wide results and caveats: A generally larger estimated richness was seen in naive subsets than in memory subsets.

Specimen: naive CD4+ T cells from PBMCs. This sample's subset: CD45RA+ positively selected. The source is a man between 18 and 35 years old in good health. Some clones in this sample may be carry-over from other donors' samples. This chain connects TRBV11-2 to TRBJ1-1; no definite D call. The CDR3, as DNA: TGTGCCAGCAGCGTACAAGTAGGTAACTCTGAAGCTTTCTTT. Protein product: CASSVQVGNSEAFF.